The TCR beta chain under discussion was sequenced for a study of blood T cell repertoires in COVID-19. The method was immunoSEQ multiplex PCR; TCRdb's version includes in-frame clones alone and lacks a portion of them. Among a few hundred thousand clones listed, about 85% were seen once. The V segment lost 4 bases and the J segment 5 bases; nucleotides outside the gene matches: 5. The CDR3 is 14 residues long. CDR1 and CDR2 (germline): SGHRS, YFSETQ. The chain carries TRBV5-1 and TRBJ2-5, with 10 bases that match TRBD2. The material sequenced was peripheral blood. This sequence originates from a human donor with COVID-19, enrolled during active disease. The donor label of this sample is uncertain. CDR3 sequence: CASSLAGVIETQYF. CDR3 DNA sequence: TGCGCCAGCAGCCTAGCGGGAGTAATCGAGACCCAGTACTTC.